Each of the 16 T cell receptor beta chains below was sequenced from the same sample in a study of T cells in Graves' hyperthyroidism and ophthalmopathy. TCR beta CDR3 regions were amplified from RNA. The HTBI primer set was used in a first-round RT-PCR of the TCR CDR3. TCRdb re-called the multiplex PCR reads with MiXCR, one entry per CDR3 protein. The data hold around 540,000 distinct CDR3 sequences, with under 60% observed a single time. The specimen sequenced was peripheral blood or thyroid tissue (not recorded which). The source of these receptors is a woman aged 18-35 years with Graves' hyperthyroidism.

The count of this clonotype is one. This rearrangement joins TRBV14 to TRBJ1-2, with 9 bases fitting TRBD1. This CDR3 contains 16 residues. CDR1 and CDR2 (germline): SGHDN, FVKESK. The V and J ends lost 3 bases and 3 bases, in that order; junction bases with no gene match: 8. The CDR3 loop reads CASSQYRDRDHYGYTF. The CDR3 coding sequence is TGTGCCAGCAGCCAGTACCGGGACAGGGATCACTATGGCTACACCTTC.

This clonotype has at least ten counts. V and J are TRBV7-8 and TRBJ1-1; tentative D call: TRBD1 (6 bases). This CDR3 has 14 residues. Looked up from germline, CDR1 is SGHVS and CDR2 is FQNEAQ. Trimming took off 6 bases at V and 2 bases at J, with 13 bases between the two ends. CDR3 DNA sequence: TGTGCCAGCAGTTCACAGGGAGTTAACACTGAAGCTTTCTTT. This sequence encodes CASSSQGVNTEAFF.

This clonotype was observed many times. The chain uses TRBV24-1 and TRBJ2-2; D might be TRBD1 or TRBD2, each matching 6 bases. Per the germline V gene, CDR1 is KGHDR and CDR2 is SFDVKD. V lost 7 bases, J lost 5 bases, and 16 bases lay in between. The CDR3 loop spans 15 amino acids. The CDR3 coding sequence is TGTGCCACCAGCATCGGAGGGACATCTACCGGGGAGCTGTTTTTT. Amino acid sequence: CATSIGGTSTGELFF.

The chain is built from TRBV7-3 and TRBJ1-6; 11 nucleotides agree with TRBD1. This CDR3 has 14 residues. In germline, CDR1 is SGHTA, CDR2 FQGTGA. With 5 bases clipped from V and 9 bases from J, the junction kept 3 bases outside the gene matches. CDR3 in DNA: TGTGCCAGCAGCCAAGGGACAGGGGGTTCACCCCTCCACTTT. Amino acid sequence: CASSQGTGGSPLHF.

There are many counts of this clonotype. The chain carries TRBV7-9 and TRBJ1-4; possible D gene TRBD1, 6 bases. The V and J ends lost 5 bases and 5 bases respectively, with 15 bases between them. The germline CDR1 and CDR2 sequences are SEHNR and FQNEAQ (reference sequence). This CDR3 has 15 residues. The CDR3 sequence is CASSIEQGLNEKLFF. CDR3 nucleotides: TGTGCCAGCAGCATCGAACAGGGTCTCAATGAAAAACTGTTTTTT.

This clonotype was recorded a few times. This sequence joins TRBV29-1 and TRBJ2-2, with unresolved D. The CDR3 extends over 13 amino acids. Germline V CDR1 and CDR2: SQVTM, ANQGSEA. V was shortened by 1 base and J by 6 bases, with 9 bases between the two germline ends. The CDR3 spells CSVEVTAAGELFF. CDR3 nucleotide sequence: TGCAGCGTTGAAGTGACGGCGGCCGGGGAGCTGTTTTTT.

This clonotype was recorded at least ten times. The chain joins TRBV25-1 to TRBJ1-2; D is possibly TRBD1 (6 bases). V gave up 1 base and J gave up 3 bases, with 9 bases separating them. This CDR3 comprises 14 residues. The germline V gene encodes CDR1 MGHDK and CDR2 SYGVNS. CDR3 loop: CASSEFGGDYGYTF. The DNA of the CDR3 is TGTGCCAGCAGTGAATTTGGGGGCGACTATGGCTACACCTTC.

The chain couples TRBV29-1 to TRBJ2-5, with TRBD2 identical over 7 bases. The CDR3 totals 15 residues. Germline V CDR1 and CDR2: SQVTM, ANQGSEA. V trimming: 1 base; J trimming: 4 bases; junction bases outside the gene matches: 9. The CDR3 loop reads CSVEGGGWSSETQYF. CDR3 DNA sequence: TGCAGCGTTGAAGGGGGGGGGTGGTCTTCAGAGACCCAGTACTTC.

This clonotype was counted at least ten times. The rearrangement links TRBV10-3 to TRBJ1-1; possible D gene TRBD1, 5 bases. The germline V and J ends were trimmed by 9 bases and 2 bases, with 10 bases remaining between them. CDR3 length equals 12 residues. CDR1 and CDR2 from the germline V gene are ENHRY and SYGVKD. CDR3 in amino acids: CAIRTTNTEAFF. CDR3 coding DNA: TGTGCCATTAGGACAACCAACACTGAAGCTTTCTTT.

This clonotype has ten or more counts. The CDR3 region has the DNA TGTGCCAGCAGCTTAGACTCCGGGTGGGAGCAGTACTTC. Translating gives CASSLDSGWEQYF. The chain couples TRBV7-9 to TRBJ2-7, with unresolved D. Trimming left V 1 base short and J 7 bases short, with 11 bases between. This CDR3 has 13 residues. Germline V gives CDR1 SEHNR, CDR2 FQNEAQ (reference sequence).

The chain links TRBV6-5 to TRBJ2-2; 8 bases are a match to TRBD1. Losses at the gene ends were 5 bases for V and 1 base for J; bases not matched to a gene: 3. This CDR3 has 15 amino acids. Looked up from germline, CDR1 is MNHEY and CDR2 is SVGAGI. CDR3 sequence (DNA): TGTGCCAGCAGTGACAGGGGTGGGAACACCGGGGAGCTGTTTTTT. Amino acid sequence: CASSDRGGNTGELFF.

This clonotype occurred many times. This chain connects TRBV12-3 or TRBV12-4 to TRBJ1-5; D call uncertain. The V and J ends lost 1 base and 3 bases respectively, with 7 bases between them. The CDR3 consists of 14 residues. The CDR3 region has the DNA TGTGCCAGCAGTTTAGAACCGACCAATCAGCCCCAGCATTTT. Its protein is CASSLEPTNQPQHF.

This clonotype was recorded only once. V is TRBV6-4 and J is TRBJ1-2; tentatively, D is TRBD1 (5 bases). CDR3 length equals 13 residues. Per germline, CDR1 MRHNA and CDR2 SNTAGT. The germline V and J ends were trimmed by 11 bases and 5 bases, with 18 bases remaining between them. The CDR3 sequence: CASHSGTRYGYTF. CDR3 sequence (DNA): TGTGCCTCTCACTCCGGGACTCGGTATGGCTACACCTTC.

Concerning this clonotype: With a much larger clone just one base away, this may be a read error. This sequence joins TRBV6-1 and TRBJ1-2; 8 bases match TRBD1. V was clipped by 3 bases and J by 3 bases; unmatched bases: 6. The CDR3 runs 15 residues. Germline loops: CDR1 MNHNS, CDR2 SASEGT. The CDR3 sequence: CASSDPQGGDYGYTF. The DNA for the CDR3 is TGTGCCAGCAGTGACCCACAGGGGGGGGACTATGGCTACACCTTC.

As regards this clonotype: One base away lies a much larger clone, so this may be a sequencing read error. The chain links TRBV7-8 to TRBJ1-5; the D is unclear. Germline V CDR1 and CDR2: SGHVS, FQNEAQ. The CDR3 length is 12 residues. The CDR3: CAISFFNQPQHF. The CDR3 DNA reads TGTGCCATCAGCTTTTTCAATCAGCCCCAGCATTTT.

The CDR3 spells CSVHTGDYEQYF. For the CDR3, the DNA is TGCAGCGTTCACACAGGCGACTACGAGCAGTACTTC. The J gene is TRBJ2-7, the V gene TRBV29-1; perhaps TRBD1 as D (5 bases). Deletions cut 5 bases from V and 3 bases from J, with 11 bases between. The germline V gene has CDR1 SQVTM and CDR2 ANQGSEA. The CDR3 runs 12 residues.